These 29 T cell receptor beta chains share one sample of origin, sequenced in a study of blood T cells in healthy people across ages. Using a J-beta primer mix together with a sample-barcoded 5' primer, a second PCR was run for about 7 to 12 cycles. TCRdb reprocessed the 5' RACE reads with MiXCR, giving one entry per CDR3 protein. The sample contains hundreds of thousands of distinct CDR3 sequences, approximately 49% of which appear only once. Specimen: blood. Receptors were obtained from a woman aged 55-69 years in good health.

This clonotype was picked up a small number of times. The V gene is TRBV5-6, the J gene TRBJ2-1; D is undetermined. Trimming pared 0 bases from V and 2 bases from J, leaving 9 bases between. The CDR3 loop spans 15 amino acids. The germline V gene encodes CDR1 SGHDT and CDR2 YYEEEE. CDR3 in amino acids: CASSLAVRAYNEQFF. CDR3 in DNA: TGTGCCAGCAGCTTGGCAGTACGAGCCTACAATGAGCAGTTCTTC.

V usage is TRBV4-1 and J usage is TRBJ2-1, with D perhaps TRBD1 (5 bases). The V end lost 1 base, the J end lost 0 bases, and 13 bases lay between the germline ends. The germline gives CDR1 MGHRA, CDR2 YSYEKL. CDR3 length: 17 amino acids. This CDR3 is CASSQVDLGLSYNEQFF. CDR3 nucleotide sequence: TGCGCCAGCAGCCAAGTTGACTTGGGGCTCTCCTACAATGAGCAGTTCTTC.

DNA of the CDR3: TGTGCCAGCAGCGTAGCCCCAGCGGAAACCTACAATGAGCAGTACTTC. Its translation is CASSVAPAETYNEQYF. The chain links TRBV9 to TRBJ2-1; possibly TRBD2 for D (5 bases). The DNA end favors TRBJ2-7, so the J call may be wrong. The CDR3 has 16 residues. The V gene's germline CDR1 is SGDLS and CDR2 YYNGEE.

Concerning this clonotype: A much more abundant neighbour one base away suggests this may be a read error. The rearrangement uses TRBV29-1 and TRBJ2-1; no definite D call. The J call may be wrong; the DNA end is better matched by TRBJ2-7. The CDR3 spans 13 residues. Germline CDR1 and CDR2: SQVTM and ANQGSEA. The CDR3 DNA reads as TGCAGCGTTCTCCCCGTTGGAAACAATGAGCAGTACTTC. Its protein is CSVLPVGNNEQYF.

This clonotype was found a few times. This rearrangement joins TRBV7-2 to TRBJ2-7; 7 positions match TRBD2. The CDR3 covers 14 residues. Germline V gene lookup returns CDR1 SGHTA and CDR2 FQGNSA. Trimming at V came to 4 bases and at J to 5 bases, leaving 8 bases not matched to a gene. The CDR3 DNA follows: TGTGCCAGCAGCTCTCGAGCGGGACTCGACGAGCAGTACTTC. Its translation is CASSSRAGLDEQYF.

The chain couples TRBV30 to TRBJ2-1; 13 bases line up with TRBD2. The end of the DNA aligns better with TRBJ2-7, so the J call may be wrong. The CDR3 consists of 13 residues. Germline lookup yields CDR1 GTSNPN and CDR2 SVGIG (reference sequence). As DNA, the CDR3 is TGTGCCTGGAGGGGACTAGCGGGGAATGAGCAGTACTTC. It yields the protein CAWRGLAGNEQYF.

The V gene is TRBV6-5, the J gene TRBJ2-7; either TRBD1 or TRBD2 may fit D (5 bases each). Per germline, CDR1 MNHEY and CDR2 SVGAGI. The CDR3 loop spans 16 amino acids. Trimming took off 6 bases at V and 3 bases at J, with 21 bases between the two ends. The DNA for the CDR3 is TGTGCCAGCAGCAGATCGAATATCGGGACCGTCTACGAGCAGTACTTC. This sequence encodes CASSRSNIGTVYEQYF.

CDR3 in DNA: TGTGCCAGCAACCAGGGGCCCCGGAAAGGGGGTACCAAAAACATTCAGTACTTC. Translated: CASNQGPRKGGTKNIQYF. The genes are TRBV7-2 and TRBJ2-4; a possible D gene is TRBD1 (6 bases). Per the germline V gene, CDR1 is SGHTA and CDR2 is FQGNSA. This CDR3 has 18 residues. The V end lost 7 bases, the J end lost 2 bases, and 24 bases lay between the germline ends.

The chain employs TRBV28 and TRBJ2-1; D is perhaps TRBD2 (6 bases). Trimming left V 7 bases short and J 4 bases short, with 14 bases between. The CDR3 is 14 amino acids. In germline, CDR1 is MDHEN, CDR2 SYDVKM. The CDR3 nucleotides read TGTGCCAGCACAACCGGTGGGGGGTACAATGAGCAGTTCTTC. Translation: CASTTGGGYNEQFF.

CDR3 sequence: CASRKQGGGTEAFF. CDR3 in DNA: TGTGCCAGCAGGAAACAGGGAGGTGGGACTGAAGCTTTCTTT. The chain combines TRBV2 with TRBJ1-1, with D possibly matching TRBD1 (6 bases). V shed 6 bases and J shed 5 bases, with 16 bases lying between them. Germline V lookup: CDR1 SNHLY, CDR2 FYNNEI. The CDR3 loop spans 14 amino acids.

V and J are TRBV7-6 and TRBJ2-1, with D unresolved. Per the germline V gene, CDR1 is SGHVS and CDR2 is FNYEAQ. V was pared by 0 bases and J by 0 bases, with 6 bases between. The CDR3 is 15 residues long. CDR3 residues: CASSLAHSSYNEQFF. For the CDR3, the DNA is TGTGCCAGCAGCTTAGCGCACAGCTCCTACAATGAGCAGTTCTTC.

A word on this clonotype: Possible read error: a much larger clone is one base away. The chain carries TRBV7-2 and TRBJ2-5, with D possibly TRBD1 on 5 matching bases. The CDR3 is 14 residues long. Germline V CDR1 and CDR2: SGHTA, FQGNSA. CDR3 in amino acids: CASSPDSYQETLYF. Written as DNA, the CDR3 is TGTGCCAGCAGCCCAGACAGCTACCAAGAGACCCTGTACTTC.

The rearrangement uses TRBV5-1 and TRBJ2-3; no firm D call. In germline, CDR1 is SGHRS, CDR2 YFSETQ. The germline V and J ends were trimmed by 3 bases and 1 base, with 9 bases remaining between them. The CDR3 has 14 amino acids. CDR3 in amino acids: CASSWEAGTDTQYF. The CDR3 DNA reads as TGCGCCAGCAGCTGGGAAGCTGGCACAGATACGCAGTATTTT. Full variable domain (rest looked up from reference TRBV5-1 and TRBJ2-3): KAGVTQTPRYLIKTRGQQVTLSCSPISGHRSVSWYQQTPGQGLQFLFEYFSETQRNKGNFPGRFSGRQFSNSRSEMNVSTLELGDSALYLCASSWEAGTDTQYFGPGTRLTVL.

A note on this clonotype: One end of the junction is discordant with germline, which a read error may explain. CDR3 loop: CAGSDGRVYEQYF. The CDR3 DNA reads as TGTGCCGGCAGTGACGGAAGGGTCTACGAGCAGTACTTC. This sequence joins TRBV2 and TRBJ2-4; D uncertain. The DNA matches TRBJ2-7 better at its end, which makes the J call doubtful. CDR3 length equals 13 residues. CDR1 is SNHLY and CDR2 is FYNNEI in the germline V gene.

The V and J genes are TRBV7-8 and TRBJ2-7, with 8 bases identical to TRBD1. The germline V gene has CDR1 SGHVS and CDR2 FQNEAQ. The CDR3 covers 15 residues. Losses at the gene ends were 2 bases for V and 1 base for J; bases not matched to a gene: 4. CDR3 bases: TGTGCCAGCAGCTTATTGGGACAGGCATCCTACGAGCAGTACTTC. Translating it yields CASSLLGQASYEQYF.

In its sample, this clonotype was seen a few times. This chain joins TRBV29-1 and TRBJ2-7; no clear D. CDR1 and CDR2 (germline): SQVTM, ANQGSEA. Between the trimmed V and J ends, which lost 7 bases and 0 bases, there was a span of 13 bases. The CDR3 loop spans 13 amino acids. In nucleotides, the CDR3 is TGCAGCGCTGGGGAACCGAGCTCCTACGAGCAGTACTTC. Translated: CSAGEPSSYEQYF.

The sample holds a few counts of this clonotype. The CDR3 DNA follows: TGCAGTGCTGGACGGATGAATCAGCCCCAGCATTTT. Residues: CSAGRMNQPQHF. The chain has TRBV20-1 and TRBJ1-5, with no clear D. V was shortened by 5 bases and J by 4 bases, with 9 bases between the two germline ends. The germline gives CDR1 DFQATT, CDR2 SNEGSKA (reference sequence). There are 12 residues in the CDR3.

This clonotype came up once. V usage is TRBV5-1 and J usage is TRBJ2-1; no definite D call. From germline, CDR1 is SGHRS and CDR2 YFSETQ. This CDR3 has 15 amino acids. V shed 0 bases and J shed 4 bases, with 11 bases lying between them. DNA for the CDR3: TGCGCCAGCAGCTTGGATGTTGGCGGTTACAATGAGCAGTTCTTC. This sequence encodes CASSLDVGGYNEQFF.

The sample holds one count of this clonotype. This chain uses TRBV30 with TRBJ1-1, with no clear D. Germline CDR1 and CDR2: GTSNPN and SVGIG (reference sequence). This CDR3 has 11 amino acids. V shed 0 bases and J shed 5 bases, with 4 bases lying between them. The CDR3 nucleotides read TGTGCCTGGAGTGTATATACTGAAGCTTTCTTT. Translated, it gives CAWSVYTEAFF.

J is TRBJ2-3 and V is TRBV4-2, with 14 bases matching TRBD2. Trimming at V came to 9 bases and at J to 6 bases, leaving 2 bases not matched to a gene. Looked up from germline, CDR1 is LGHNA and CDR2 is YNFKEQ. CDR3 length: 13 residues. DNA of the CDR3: TGTGCCAGAAGACTAGCGGGGGGGGATACGCAGTATTTT. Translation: CARRLAGGDTQYF.

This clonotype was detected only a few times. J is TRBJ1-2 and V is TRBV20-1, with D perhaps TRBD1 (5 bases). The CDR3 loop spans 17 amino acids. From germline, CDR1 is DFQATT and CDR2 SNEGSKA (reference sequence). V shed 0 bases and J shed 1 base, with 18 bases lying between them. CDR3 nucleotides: TGCAGTGCTAGAGATCATTCGGGGGATTCCTTTAACTATGGCTACACCTTC. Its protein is CSARDHSGDSFNYGYTF.

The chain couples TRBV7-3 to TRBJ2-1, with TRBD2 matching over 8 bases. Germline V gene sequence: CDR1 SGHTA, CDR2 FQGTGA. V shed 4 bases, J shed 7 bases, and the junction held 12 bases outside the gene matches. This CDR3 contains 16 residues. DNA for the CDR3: TGTGCCAGCAGCTCGGACCGTGCGGGAGGACCAAATGAGCAGTTCTTC. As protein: CASSSDRAGGPNEQFF.

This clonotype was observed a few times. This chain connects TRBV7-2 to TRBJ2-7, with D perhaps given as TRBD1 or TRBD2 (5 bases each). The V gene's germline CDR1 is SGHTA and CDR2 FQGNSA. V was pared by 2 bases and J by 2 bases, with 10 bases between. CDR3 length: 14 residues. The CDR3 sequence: CASSLFGTPYEQYF. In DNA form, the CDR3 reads TGTGCCAGCAGCTTATTCGGGACCCCCTACGAGCAGTACTTC.

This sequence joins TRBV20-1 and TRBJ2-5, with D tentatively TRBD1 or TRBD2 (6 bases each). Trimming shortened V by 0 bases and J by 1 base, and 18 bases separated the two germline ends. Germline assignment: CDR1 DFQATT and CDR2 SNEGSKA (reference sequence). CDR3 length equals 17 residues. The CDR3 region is CSARDRRGAGTQETQYF. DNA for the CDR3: TGCAGTGCTAGAGATCGGAGGGGGGCAGGGACCCAAGAGACCCAGTACTTC.

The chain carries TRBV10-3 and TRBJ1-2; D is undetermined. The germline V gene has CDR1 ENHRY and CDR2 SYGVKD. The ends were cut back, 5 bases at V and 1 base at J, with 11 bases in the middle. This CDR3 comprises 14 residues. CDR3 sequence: CAISKLEGNYGYTF. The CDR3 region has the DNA TGTGCCATCAGTAAGCTAGAGGGTAACTATGGCTACACCTTC.

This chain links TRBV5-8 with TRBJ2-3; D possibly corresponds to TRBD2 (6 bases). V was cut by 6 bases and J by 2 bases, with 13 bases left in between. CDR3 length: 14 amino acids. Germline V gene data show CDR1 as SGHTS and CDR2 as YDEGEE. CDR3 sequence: CASNLGRPTDTQYF. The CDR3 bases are TGTGCCAGCAACCTCGGGAGACCCACAGATACGCAGTATTTT.

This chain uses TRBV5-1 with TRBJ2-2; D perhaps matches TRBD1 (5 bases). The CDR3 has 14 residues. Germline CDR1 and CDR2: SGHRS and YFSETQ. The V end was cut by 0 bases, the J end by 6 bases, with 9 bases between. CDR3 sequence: CASSLVRAAGELFF. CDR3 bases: TGCGCCAGCAGCTTGGTCAGGGCCGCCGGGGAGCTGTTTTTT.

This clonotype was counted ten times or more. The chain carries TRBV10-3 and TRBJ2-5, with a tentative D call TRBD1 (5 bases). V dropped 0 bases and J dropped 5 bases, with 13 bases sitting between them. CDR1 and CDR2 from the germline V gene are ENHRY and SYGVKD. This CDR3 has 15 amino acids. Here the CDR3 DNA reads TGTGCCATCAGTGAGTCGACAGTCGCTGCGGAGACCCAGTACTTC. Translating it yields CAISESTVAAETQYF.

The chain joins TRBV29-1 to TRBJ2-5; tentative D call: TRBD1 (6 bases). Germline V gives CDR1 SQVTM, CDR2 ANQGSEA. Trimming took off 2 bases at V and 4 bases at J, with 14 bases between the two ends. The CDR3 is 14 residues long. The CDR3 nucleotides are TGCAGCGTTGAAAGGGGATCCAGGGGAGAGACCCAGTACTTC. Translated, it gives CSVERGSRGETQYF.